What follows describes a single T cell receptor beta chain. The data belong to a study of tissue T cells after allogeneic stem cell transplantation. Germline CDR1 MDHEN, CDR2 SYDVKM. The CDR3 runs to 16 residues. The ends were cut back, 3 bases at V and 3 bases at J, with 15 bases in the middle. Profiled with immunoSEQ multiplex PCR; TCRdb holds only in-frame clones, not every one. The sample includes under 50,000 clones, about nine tenths of them seen just once. Material: blood, obtained before transplantation. The clonotype originates from a woman between 35 and 70 years old who later had graft-versus-host disease after an allogeneic stem cell transplant. This chain uses TRBV28 with TRBJ1-5, with D unresolved. The CDR3 protein is CASSFPHAKVNQPQHF. The DNA of the CDR3 is TGTGCCAGCAGTTTTCCCCATGCGAAGGTCAATCAGCCCCAGCATTTT.